Only a few counts were recorded for the clone carrying this TCR beta chain. The data were obtained in a study of identical twins. TCRdb reprocessed the 5' RACE reads with MiXCR, giving one entry per CDR3 protein. The table shows 1.5 million or so distinct CDR3 sequences, with about 32% occurring only once. Trimming took 1 base from V and 0 from J; bases not matched to a gene: 9. Germline assignment: CDR1 SEHNR and CDR2 FQNEAQ (reference sequence). The CDR3 spans 19 residues. Sequencing used cord blood. This TCR was sampled from a newborn girl in good health. The V and J genes are TRBV7-9 and TRBJ2-4; the match to TRBD2 covers 10 bases. The chain's CDR3 is CASSLDSGGLPLAKNIQYF. CDR3 nucleotides: TGTGCCAGCAGCTTAGATAGCGGGGGGCTCCCCCTAGCCAAAAACATTCAGTACTTC.